This note documents a single TCR beta chain sequence. Its binding antigen is unknown. There are no base qualities to consult, and no much larger clone falls within one base. The data derive from a study of blood T cell repertoires in COVID-19 (dated by TCRdb to about 2020). At the level of the whole study: Samples from collaborators originated in the United States, Italy and Spain and spanned both the acute and convalescent phases of COVID-19. The prospective study material was composed of cDNA or gDNA derived from T cells, B-cell-depleted T cells, or PBMCs. Subjects who had been exposed to COVID-19, were actively infected with it, or had recovered from it provided the deeply sampled blood TCRbeta repertoires that made up the dataset. A freely available public database, intended as a resource for researchers studying the immune response to SARS-CoV-2, is where the repertoires were released. The samples were drawn from the first 160 participants of the ongoing ImmuneRACE study and from 950 to 1,500 subjects provided by 6 global collaborators. Sample metadata almost always included a de-identified subject ID, COVID-19 status, age in years and sex. HLA class I and class II types, where available, came from metadata supplied by the sample provider rather than from assay-based typing.

Another Seattle source contributed samples from volunteer blood donors who had recovered from COVID-19. The collaborating institutions used their own protocols to collect whole blood in K2EDTA tubes. For TCRbeta analysis, collaborators shipped samples as frozen whole blood, isolated PBMCs, or DNA extracted from either of those sample types. As encoded in the germline V gene (reference sequence), CDR1 is MNHEY while CDR2 is SMNVEV. Trimming at the junction amounts to 7 bases on V and 0 bases on J, and the germline ends lie 16 bases apart. The CDR3 measures 17 amino acids from cysteine to phenylalanine. The entry retains the CDR3 DNA only, 51 bases that are in frame from base 1. Findings and caveats that apply to the study as a whole: The amount of clinical and demographic metadata varied by source and participant and was provided uncurated.

TCRbeta CDR3 regions were amplified from genomic DNA by means of the immunoSEQ Assay, a bias-controlled multiplex PCR. Under the source paper's analysis protocol: The number of nucleated cells in each sample was estimated by amplification of reference gene primers within the assay. To quantify the absolute abundance of each unique TCRbeta CDR3 rearrangement, sequence reads were collapsed and filtered. For each sample, productive Simpson clonality was calculated by taking the square root of Simpson's diversity index across productive rearrangements. Here the immuneACCESS table is served through TCRdb, limited to in-frame sequences with V and J called. Missing clones are a known gap in these copies; in checked studies unresolved V genes cover under half, and the rest lacks a known reason. V, J and clone size were drawn from that table, and D and trimming were deduced from the DNA. The table for this sample lists 140,000 to 150,000 clones; about 87% of them were counted only once. Together, the top ten hold 30% to 45% of the sample.

The chain employs TRBV27 and TRBJ1-6; 5 matching bases give a weak D call of TRBD1. The TCR was taken from a man aged 45-60 years who had recovered from COVID-19. Sequencing was done on a sample of peripheral blood. The nucleotide sequence reads as follows: TGTGCCAGCAAGGTCGATGGGGCTAGCTCCTATAATTCACCCCTCCACTTT. Translated, this gives CASKVDGASSYNSPLHF.